This T cell receptor beta chain originates from a study of CD8 T cells in Susac syndrome. With random hexamers, reverse transcription was performed on 0.5 to 1 ug of RNA. The immunoSEQ assay covered 54 Vbeta and 13 Jbeta segments for CDR3. TCRdb called the immunoSEQ multiplex PCR reads again in MiXCR, with one record for every CDR3 protein. The table records about 25,000 distinct CDR3 sequences, 85% to 95% of them present only once. CD8+ and CD4+ T cells taken from blood had their TCR beta sequenced. The CD8+ and CD4+ T cells were isolated magnetically using a negative isolation approach, whereas the TEMRA cells were enriched by FACS. Study observations and caveats: The relatively small number of individuals in the TCR sequencing and HLA analysis was acknowledged by the study.

In regard to this clonotype: Antigen: not known.

The CDR3 covers 14 residues. CDR1 MNHEY and CDR2 SMNVEV come from the germline V gene (reference sequence). V was trimmed by 6 bases and J by 0 bases, leaving 12 bases between them. The TCR originated in a human donor in good health. Source material: CD8+ T cells from PBMCs. The V call is TRBV27, the J call TRBJ2-7; D might be TRBD2 (5 bases). Here the CDR3 reads CASRGGYDSYEQYF. The CDR3 DNA reads TGTGCCAGCAGGGGCGGGTATGACTCCTACGAGCAGTACTTC.